The TCR beta chain under discussion was sequenced for a study of vaccination and CD4 T cells after COVID-19 (dated 2022 in TCRdb). About the full investigation: Convalescent patients had a positive SARS-CoV-2 result on nasal swab PCR, and of these patients, some 10 had mild disease and one had severe disease. Post-COVID blood samples from convalescent patients were collected a median of around 100 days after diagnosis, with a range of roughly 30 to 170 days. Control cultures received a CEFX viral epitope pool as the positive control, an HIV-1 Nef peptide pool as the negative control, or no peptide. Six males and four females were included in the convalescent cohort, with two Hispanic individuals, seven Caucasians, two Asians and one multiracial person represented. Post-vaccine blood samples were obtained a median of around 74 days after the second vaccine dose, with a range of roughly 14 to 241 days. In around 9 COVID-19 convalescent patients and a handful of infection-naive healthy vaccine recipients, researchers compared the spike-specific CD4+ TCR repertoire from before mRNA vaccination with the repertoire from after. Overlapping spike peptide pools from SARS-CoV-2 and from the common cold coronaviruses HCoV-NL63, HCoV-OC43 and HCoV-229E were used as culture stimuli. Participants got two doses of the Pfizer-BioNTech BNT162b2 vaccine (n=8) or two doses of the Moderna mRNA-1273 vaccine (n=2). What the work shows at the level of the full study, not this receptor alone: In convalescent patients, a median 86.3% of post-vaccine SARS-CoV-2-reactive clones were detected only after vaccination, suggesting vaccine-specific priming. Of the vaccine-specific clones in convalescent patients, 304 of 307, or nearly all, reacted only to SARS-CoV-2 spike and did not cross-react with common cold coronaviruses. The number of convalescent patients in the study was relatively small, and the study did not examine early timepoints following natural infection. The median count of SARS-CoV-2-reactive clonotypes went up from 20 to 25 after infection to 30 to 40 after vaccination, although the change was not significant.

Library method: PCR. At the Johns Hopkins FTIC core, DNA from the cultured CD4+ T cells underwent TCR sequencing with the Oncomine TCR Beta short-read assay. Genomic DNA was extracted from the cultured CD4+ T cells with the QIAamp micro DNA kit. Oncomine TCR Beta libraries from cultured CD4+ T cells were pooled using unique dual indexes and sequenced on an Illumina iSeq 100. Per the original workflow: Non-productive sequences were removed, and CDR3s that did not start with C, did not end with F or W, or were shorter than 7 amino acids were discarded. Antigen-specific clonotypes were identified using the MANAFEST web application through comparison of peptide-stimulated wells with reference and other culture wells. To be called positive, a clone needed an FDR below 0.05, an odds ratio above 5, and a productive frequency above 0.1% in at least two of three replicate wells. Clonotypes that were significantly expanded in both SARS-CoV-2 spike wells and at least one common cold coronavirus spike condition were defined as cross-reactive. CDR3 homology was assessed with Levenshtein distances (stringdist) and unrooted phylogenetic trees (ape) in R version 3.6.1. In-frame beta chains were kept once TCRdb had trimmed the public reads at Q25 with fastp and called clones with MiXCR. Here each entry gathers all rows of one CDR3 protein and keeps the most common genes and DNA. The V and J calls and clone size come from TCRdb's table, not from the authors' own analysis. The sample data list around 8,100 distinct CDR3 sequences, and around 33% of these were observed just once. Clones ranked in the top ten supply nearly 30% of the sample.

V is shortened by 4 bases, J by 2 bases, and the region joining them spans 15 bases. Taken from cysteine to phenylalanine, the CDR3 has 15 residues. The read is trimmed to its CDR3 DNA, 45 bases read in frame from base 1. CDR1 and CDR2 are drawn from the germline V gene: MDHEN, SYDVKM. In light of the paper, this sample's treatment or condition label describes: roughly 10-day PBMC culture with coronavirus spike peptide pools or control peptides (ViraFEST assay). The study used the ViraFEST assay, which expanded antigen-specific T cells with peptide pools and then identified expanded clonotypes by TCR sequencing. Positive SARS-CoV-2 PCR tests in the convalescent patients dated from March to December 2020, before Alpha, Beta and Delta variants emerged in the United States. PBMCs were cultured at about 2 million per well in IMDM supplemented with 5% human AB serum and 8 to 10 IU/ml IL-2, with approximately 10 ug/ml peptide pools added. On days 3 and 7, half of the culture medium was replaced with fresh IL-2-containing medium. After approximately 10 days of culture, CD4+ T cells were isolated by negative selection using the EasySep CD4+ T cell isolation kit. Ficoll-Paque Plus gradient centrifugation was used to isolate PBMCs from whole blood, and the isolated PBMCs were then either used fresh or cryopreserved at -140C. Each culture condition was generally run in triplicate wells.

With respect to this clonotype: No cognate antigen has been identified for it. No much larger clone exists at a distance of one base, and base qualities are not known.

The chain joins TRBV28 to TRBJ2-7; the D gene is possibly TRBD2, with 6 bases matching. The TCR originated in a human donor with COVID-19. Sequences were obtained from cultured CD4+ T cells from blood. This receptor has the CDR3 CASSSVGGKTYEQYF. The DNA sequence follows: TGTGCCAGCAGTTCCGTCGGGGGAAAAACCTACGAGCAGTACTTC.